One and the same sample provided the 25 T cell receptor beta chains below, sequenced in a study of blood T cell repertoires in COVID-19. TCRdb keeps only in-frame clones here, not all; method: immunoSEQ multiplex PCR. The data contain roughly 170,000 clones, 79% of them singletons. Sequenced: peripheral blood. Receptors were obtained from a woman aged 60-75 years with COVID-19, enrolled during active disease.

In this sample, this clone turned up a few times. This rearrangement joins TRBV7-9 to TRBJ1-1; no clear D gene. V was cut by 2 bases and J by 0 bases, with 7 bases left in between. CDR1 is SEHNR, CDR2 FQNEAQ, per germline (reference sequence). The CDR3 extends over 14 amino acids. The CDR3 protein is CASSLLLLNTEAFF. The CDR3 DNA sequence: TGTGCCAGCAGCTTACTCCTATTGAACACTGAAGCTTTCTTT.

In nucleotides, the CDR3 is TGTGCCAGCAGCAAATCAGGGTTTGAGACCCAGTACTTC. This sequence encodes CASSKSGFETQYF. This sequence joins TRBV7-3 and TRBJ2-5; tentative D call: TRBD1 (5 bases). The CDR3 sequence is 13 residues long. V lost 5 bases, J lost 5 bases, and 12 bases lay in between. Germline V gives CDR1 SGHTA, CDR2 FQGTGA.

This clone was observed a handful of times. The rearrangement joins TRBV2 to TRBJ2-6, with TRBD2 as a possible D gene (6 bases). The CDR3 is 14 residues long. CDR1 and CDR2 from the germline V gene are SNHLY and FYNNEI. V was pared by 4 bases and J by 4 bases, with 8 bases between. DNA of the CDR3: TGTGCCAGCAGTGCGGCGGGGGGGGCCAACGTCCTGACTTTC. This codes for CASSAAGGANVLTF.

The genes are TRBV6-5 and TRBJ2-5; D is undetermined. Trimming took off 0 bases at V and 0 bases at J, with 8 bases between the two ends. The germline gives CDR1 MNHEY, CDR2 SVGAGI. CDR3 length equals 15 residues. CDR3 residues: CASSYSREYQETQYF. The CDR3 bases are TGTGCCAGCAGTTACTCGAGAGAATACCAAGAGACCCAGTACTTC.

The chain carries TRBV7-8 and TRBJ1-4, with unresolved D. The V and J ends lost 3 bases and 5 bases respectively, with 13 bases between them. Germline values: CDR1 SGHVS, CDR2 FQNEAQ. CDR3 length: 15 amino acids. The CDR3 DNA follows: TGTGCCAGCAGCTTGACGGGTCACTCAAATGAAAAACTGTTTTTT. Residues: CASSLTGHSNEKLFF.

The chain is built from TRBV11-2 and TRBJ1-1; possibly TRBD1 for D (6 bases). CDR3 length equals 15 residues. Germline CDR1 reads SGHAT; CDR2 reads FQNNGV. The ends were cut back, 6 bases at V and 0 bases at J, with 14 bases in the middle. The CDR3 DNA reads TGTGCCAGCAGGCAGGGACACTTCTTGAACACTGAAGCTTTCTTT. Translating gives CASRQGHFLNTEAFF.

The V gene is TRBV30, the J gene TRBJ2-1; possible D gene TRBD1, 6 bases. Trimming took 2 bases from V and 3 from J, leaving 11 bases between them. Germline assignment: CDR1 GTSNPN and CDR2 SVGIG (reference sequence). The CDR3 has 14 amino acids. CDR3 DNA sequence: TGTGCCTGGAGTAGAGGGGGTTACTACAATGAGCAGTTCTTC. It translates to CAWSRGGYYNEQFF.

The rearrangement links TRBV3-1 (or the pseudogene TRBV3-2) to TRBJ2-1; 7 positions match TRBD2. Germline loops: CDR1 LGHDT, CDR2 YNNKEL (reference sequence). The CDR3 has 15 amino acids. After removal of 1 base from V and 7 bases from J, the junction contained 7 bases not matched to a gene. CDR3 nucleotide sequence: TGTGCCAGCAGCCAAGGCTTCCCGGGGGGTAATGAGCAGTTCTTC. Translated: CASSQGFPGGNEQFF.

This clone was counted once. The V gene is TRBV5-5, the J gene TRBJ1-1; D remains unclear. The CDR3 contains 13 residues. The V gene's germline CDR1 is SGHKS and CDR2 YYEKEE (reference sequence). Trimming removed 2 bases at V and 4 bases at J, with 9 bases between. As DNA, the CDR3 is TGTGCCAGCAGCTTTTCGTCGGGCACTGAAGCTTTCTTT. This sequence encodes CASSFSSGTEAFF.

This chain joins TRBV5-1 and TRBJ2-3; D may be TRBD1 (6 bases). The V and J ends lost 1 base and 1 base respectively, with 19 bases between them. In germline, CDR1 is SGHRS, CDR2 YFSETQ. The CDR3 loop spans 18 amino acids. In DNA form, the CDR3 reads TGCGCCAGCAGCTTGAGACCCCAGGGGAGTCTGGGCACAGATACGCAGTATTTT. As protein: CASSLRPQGSLGTDTQYF.

The rearrangement links TRBV5-1 to TRBJ1-1; TRBD1 matches 10 bases. The CDR3 runs 14 residues. Germline CDR1 and CDR2: SGHRS and YFSETQ. Trimming at V came to 4 bases and at J to 5 bases, leaving 5 bases not matched to a gene. CDR3 protein: CASSQGTGDTEAFF. The CDR3, as DNA: TGCGCCAGCAGCCAAGGGACAGGGGATACTGAAGCTTTCTTT.

The chain has TRBV14 and TRBJ1-3; D gene ambiguous. V was trimmed by 4 bases and J by 0 bases, leaving 10 bases between them. CDR1 is SGHDN, CDR2 FVKESK, per germline. The CDR3 loop spans 15 amino acids. The chain's CDR3 is CASSPHLSSGNTIYF. In DNA form, the CDR3 reads TGTGCCAGCAGCCCCCACCTGAGCTCTGGAAACACCATATATTTT.

Written as DNA, the CDR3 is TGTGCCAGCAGTGAAGGTATTAGCTTGGAGACCCAGTACTTC. This gives the protein CASSEGISLETQYF. This sequence joins TRBV2 and TRBJ2-5, with D unresolved. The CDR3 has 14 residues. The germline V and J ends were trimmed by 1 base and 5 bases, with 11 bases remaining between them. CDR1 is SNHLY, CDR2 FYNNEI, per germline.

This clone turned up a few times. The CDR3 sequence is CASSQEDRGSGANVLTF. In DNA, the CDR3 is TGTGCCAGCAGCCAAGAGGACAGGGGCTCTGGGGCCAACGTCCTGACTTTC. This chain joins TRBV4-2 and TRBJ2-6, with 9 bases lining up with TRBD1. Germline CDR1 reads LGHNA; CDR2 reads YNFKEQ. The CDR3 runs 17 residues. The trim removed 0 bases at V and 0 bases at J, leaving 0 bases unmatched.

V and J are TRBV28 and TRBJ2-3, with a weak D call TRBD2 (6 bases). The V end lost 1 base, the J end lost 5 bases, and 13 bases lay between the germline ends. CDR1 and CDR2 (germline): MDHEN, SYDVKM. CDR3 length: 15 residues. CDR3 sequence reads: CASSLLERAQDTQYF. Here the CDR3 DNA reads TGTGCCAGCAGTTTATTAGAGCGGGCCCAAGATACGCAGTATTTT.

This clone was counted between two and nine times. The chain employs TRBV5-1 and TRBJ2-1, with 8 nucleotides matching TRBD2. The ends lost 4 bases at V and 5 bases at J; junction bases unmatched: 11. Germline assignment: CDR1 SGHRS and CDR2 YFSETQ. The length of the CDR3 is 16 residues. The CDR3 region has the DNA TGCGCCAGCAGCGTGCCCGTTAGCGGGACCCACAATGAGCAGTTCTTC. Protein sequence: CASSVPVSGTHNEQFF.

This clone has just one count. The chain joins TRBV18 to TRBJ2-7, with D possibly being TRBD2 (6 bases). CDR1 and CDR2 (germline): KGHSH, LQKENI. The CDR3 extends over 14 amino acids. V was clipped by 4 bases and J by 2 bases, with 12 bases between them. The CDR3 DNA follows: TGTGCCAGCTCACTGGGGACGGGAGCCTACGAGCAGTACGTC. It codes for CASSLGTGAYEQYV.

The chain is built from TRBV7-2 and TRBJ2-7; 8 bases agree with TRBD1. Germline trimming cut 1 base from V and 7 bases from J; bases unmatched to any gene: 12. Germline CDR1 SGHTA, CDR2 FQGNSA. The CDR3 runs to 16 residues. The CDR3 sequence is CASSLGATGTGREQYF. CDR3 nucleotide sequence: TGTGCCAGCAGCTTAGGTGCTACCGGGACAGGTCGAGAGCAGTACTTC.

The chain uses TRBV6-5 and TRBJ1-5; D call uncertain. This CDR3 has 15 amino acids. Germline V gene sequence: CDR1 MNHEY, CDR2 SVGAGI. Trimming left V 2 bases short and J 2 bases short, with 10 bases between. CDR3 nucleotides: TGTGCCAGCAGTTACGGTAGATCGGGCAATCAGCCCCAGCATTTT. Translating it yields CASSYGRSGNQPQHF.

The chain joins TRBV20-1 to TRBJ1-1; D unclear. The V gene lost 6 bases and the J gene lost 5 bases, with 10 bases spanning the gap. The germline CDR1 and CDR2 sequences are DFQATT and SNEGSKA (reference sequence). The CDR3 spans 11 residues. The CDR3: CSAPVLTEAFF. In DNA form, the CDR3 reads TGCAGTGCCCCTGTGTTGACTGAAGCTTTCTTT.

This chain joins TRBV4-1 and TRBJ2-5; 7 nucleotides line up with TRBD2. CDR3 size: 16 residues. Trimming cost V 1 base and J 1 base; bases outside gene matches: 6. CDR1 MGHRA and CDR2 YSYEKL come from the germline V gene. CDR3 protein: CASSQGAGELQETQYF. As DNA, the CDR3 is TGCGCCAGCAGCCAAGGCGCGGGGGAACTCCAAGAGACCCAGTACTTC.

This clone was seen a single time. The chain carries TRBV21-1 and TRBJ2-3; TRBD1 was called by the table and not checked on the DNA. TRBV21-1 is assigned pseudogene status. This CDR3 region has 15 residues. In DNA form, the CDR3 reads TGTGCCAGCAGCAAAGGCAACAATACCACAGATACGCAGTATTTT. Translation gives CASSKGNNTTDTQYF.

The V and J genes are TRBV28 and TRBJ2-7; TRBD2 is a possible D gene (7 bases). V lost 7 bases to trimming and J lost 11 bases, with 24 bases between them. This CDR3 has 14 amino acids. The germline CDR1 and CDR2 sequences are MDHEN and SYDVKM. The CDR3, as DNA: TGTGCCAGCAACCCTATGGGGGCGGGAGAATTTAAGTACTTC. It translates to CASNPMGAGEFKYF.

V is TRBV28 and J is TRBJ2-7; no reliable D call. The V end lost 2 bases, the J end lost 2 bases, and 10 bases lay between the germline ends. The germline gives CDR1 MDHEN, CDR2 SYDVKM. The CDR3 covers 14 residues. Here the CDR3 reads CASSLTVIPYEQYF. The DNA of the CDR3 is TGTGCCAGCAGTTTAACGGTGATCCCCTACGAGCAGTACTTC.

The rearrangement joins TRBV25-1 to TRBJ2-3; weak D call: TRBD2 (5 bases). Germline assignment: CDR1 MGHDK and CDR2 SYGVNS. The CDR3 is made up of 14 amino acids. Trimming took 4 bases from V and 4 from J, leaving 12 bases between them. The DNA for the CDR3 is TGTGCCAGCAGTGTCCCGGGGTTTGCAGATACGCAGTATTTT. Its protein product is CASSVPGFADTQYF.